The 9 T cell receptor beta chains below all came from one sample that was sequenced in a study of human T cells and chemical hapten exposure. Via MiXCR, TCRdb re-called the RACE reads, giving one row per CDR3 protein. The profile shows 95,000 to 150,000 distinct CDR3 sequences, approximately 10% of them singletons. This sample's time point: patch test 3, about 24 weeks after DPC sensitization. Treatment meaning: therapeutic diphenylcyclopropenone sensitization with weekly scalp DPC. Sequences were derived from whole blood, sampled in connection with sensitization to the hapten diphenylcyclopropenone (DPC). These receptors were collected from a woman between 45 and 60 years old with alopecia areata. Some clones in this sample may be carry-over from other donors' samples.

The chain has TRBV10-1 and TRBJ2-5; D gene unclear. The CDR3 totals 17 residues. The germline V gene encodes CDR1 WNHNN and CDR2 SYGVQD (reference sequence). V was cut by 6 bases and J by 3 bases, with 23 bases left in between. In nucleotides, the CDR3 is TGCGCCAGCAGATCTCAGGTGTCGAGTGACTCCAAAGAGACCCAGTACTTC. This sequence encodes CASRSQVSSDSKETQYF.

This clonotype was counted only a few times. The rearrangement joins TRBV30 to TRBJ1-1; D is uncertain. The CDR3 is made up of 15 amino acids. Trimming shortened V by 5 bases and J by 1 base, and 17 bases separated the two germline ends. Germline loops: CDR1 GTSNPN, CDR2 SVGIG (reference sequence). The CDR3 here is CAWADGVRANTEAFF. The CDR3 DNA sequence: TGTGCCTGGGCTGACGGGGTCCGGGCGAACACTGAAGCTTTCTTT.

The chain is built from TRBV7-9 and TRBJ1-1, with TRBD1 matching over 7 bases. V lost 5 bases to trimming and J lost 4 bases; unmatched junction nucleotides: 16. Germline V gene sequence: CDR1 SEHNR, CDR2 FQNEAQ (reference sequence). The CDR3 extends over 17 amino acids. CDR3 loop: CASSPIRQGAWGTEAFF. CDR3 DNA: TGTGCCAGCAGCCCCATCCGACAGGGAGCGTGGGGCACTGAAGCTTTCTTT.

This clonotype was recorded a few times. The chain recombines TRBV7-2 with TRBJ2-3; 11 nucleotides line up with TRBD1. The V segment lost 6 bases and the J segment 3 bases; nucleotides outside the gene matches: 5. Germline V CDR1 and CDR2: SGHTA, FQGNSA. This CDR3 has 15 amino acids. The CDR3 region has the DNA TGTGCCAGCAGTCACGGACAGGGGGCGACAGATACGCAGTATTTT. It translates to CASSHGQGATDTQYF.

This clonotype was counted between two and nine times. V usage is TRBV5-6 and J usage is TRBJ1-1; maybe TRBD1 (5 bases). Germline V gene lookup returns CDR1 SGHDT and CDR2 YYEEEE. CDR3 length equals 12 residues. Trimming pared 6 bases from V and 4 bases from J, leaving 10 bases between. This CDR3 is CASTGDVTEAFF. The CDR3 nucleotides read TGTGCCAGCACCGGGGACGTCACTGAAGCTTTCTTT.

The CDR3 sequence is CSVRTGDNSPLHF. Written as DNA, the CDR3 is TGCAGCGTTCGGACAGGGGATAATTCACCCCTCCACTTT. J is TRBJ1-6 and V is TRBV29-1; TRBD1 aligns across 9 bases. The CDR3 has 13 amino acids. Germline CDR1 is SQVTM and CDR2 is ANQGSEA. Trimming removed 5 bases from V and 5 bases from J; junction bases left unmatched: 1.

This chain uses TRBV12-3 or TRBV12-4 with TRBJ1-6; the D gene is possibly TRBD1 (6 bases). Trimming removed 6 bases from V and 0 bases from J, with 9 bases in between. The CDR3 runs 15 residues. CDR3 sequence: CASSQDSSYNSPLHF. CDR3 DNA: TGTGCCAGCAGCCAGGACAGCTCCTATAATTCACCCCTCCACTTT.

V is TRBV4-1 and J is TRBJ2-2, with TRBD2 as a possible D gene (5 bases). CDR1 and CDR2 from the germline V gene are MGHRA and YSYEKL. This CDR3 region has 15 residues. The ends were cut back, 0 bases at V and 4 bases at J, with 9 bases in the middle. The CDR3 sequence is CASSQEGRGTGELFF. CDR3 coding DNA: TGCGCCAGCAGCCAAGAGGGCCGGGGCACCGGGGAGCTGTTTTTT.

This clonotype appeared many times. V usage is TRBV2 and J usage is TRBJ2-3; 8 nucleotides line up with TRBD2. V was clipped by 4 bases and J by 5 bases; unmatched bases: 11. The CDR3 sequence is 16 residues long. Looked up from germline, CDR1 is SNHLY and CDR2 is FYNNEI. Here the CDR3 DNA reads TGTGCCAGCAGTGCAGACCGGGTAGCGGGGAGAGATACGCAGTATTTT. Protein product: CASSADRVAGRDTQYF.